The 26 T cell receptor beta chains in this list originate from one sample, sequenced in a study of T cell responses to AZD1222 COVID-19 vaccine. This table comes from immunoSEQ multiplex PCR, and its TCRdb copy is limited to in-frame clones, with some not included. The sample has around 95,000 clones, around 90% seen once. Sequenced material: peripheral blood, taken on day 0 of AZD1222 vaccination. The receptors derive from an adult in good health.

This sequence joins TRBV14 and TRBJ1-2, with D maybe TRBD1 (5 bases). There are 15 residues in the CDR3. V was trimmed by 1 base and J by 4 bases, leaving 13 bases between them. CDR1 is SGHDN, CDR2 FVKESK, per germline. This CDR3 reads CASSQGSGLGYGYTF. The CDR3 nucleotides are TGTGCCAGCAGCCAAGGGTCGGGACTGGGCTATGGCTACACCTTC.

The CDR3 bases are TGTGCCATCAGTGAGTCGACTGGGCGGGTGTGGCAGACGCAGTATTTT. Translating it yields CAISESTGRVWQTQYF. This chain joins TRBV10-3 and TRBJ2-3; D possibly corresponds to TRBD2 (5 bases). The germline V gene has CDR1 ENHRY and CDR2 SYGVKD. This CDR3 region has 16 residues. The ends were cut back, 0 bases at V and 9 bases at J, with 19 bases in the middle.

The V and J genes are TRBV2 and TRBJ1-6, with TRBD1 matching over 9 bases. Germline-derived CDR1 and CDR2 are SNHLY and FYNNEI. V gave up 4 bases and J gave up 8 bases; unmatched junction bases: 3. The CDR3 sequence is 14 residues long. The CDR3 bases are TGTGCCAGCAGTGTACAGGGGGCCGATTCACCCCTCCACTTT. It specifies CASSVQGADSPLHF.

The V gene is TRBV28, the J gene TRBJ1-2, with D perhaps TRBD1 (5 bases). V gave up 7 bases and J gave up 5 bases, with 17 bases separating them. This CDR3 has 14 residues. Germline V gene data show CDR1 as MDHEN and CDR2 as SYDVKM. The CDR3 DNA reads as TGTGCCAGCAAAAGGACAATGGGTCCATATGGCTACACCTTC. Translated, it gives CASKRTMGPYGYTF.

This chain links TRBV4-1 with TRBJ2-7; 7 nucleotides agree with TRBD1. The CDR3 has 15 residues. The V gene end was trimmed by 4 bases and the J gene end by 3 bases; junction bases not matched to a gene: 9. The germline gives CDR1 MGHRA, CDR2 YSYEKL. The CDR3 DNA sequence: TGCGCCAGCAGCCGCCTAGACAGGGAAGGCTACGAGCAGTACTTC. Residues: CASSRLDREGYEQYF.

The chain couples TRBV7-3 to TRBJ1-1, with no clear D. The CDR3 extends over 13 amino acids. The germline V and J ends were trimmed by 5 bases and 0 bases, with 7 bases remaining between them. Germline values: CDR1 SGHTA, CDR2 FQGTGA. CDR3 sequence (DNA): TGTGCCAGCAGCCGAGACATGAACACTGAAGCTTTCTTT. The encoded protein is CASSRDMNTEAFF.

This rearrangement joins TRBV9 to TRBJ2-5; D remains unclear. V was shortened by 2 bases and J by 14 bases, with 7 bases between the two germline ends. CDR1 is SGDLS and CDR2 is YYNGEE in the germline V gene. The CDR3 totals 9 residues. The CDR3 DNA follows: TGTGCCAGCAGCGTCCCCCCCTACTTC. It is translated as CASSVPPYF.

The chain links TRBV12-3 or TRBV12-4 to TRBJ1-6; the D gene is possibly TRBD1 (5 bases). This CDR3 is built from 12 residues. Deletions cut 9 bases from V and 8 bases from J, with 11 bases between. The CDR3 spells CASSTGHSPLHF. Here the CDR3 DNA reads TGTGCCAGTTCTACAGGACATTCACCCCTCCACTTT.

The chain combines TRBV28 with TRBJ1-1, with unresolved D. Per germline, CDR1 MDHEN and CDR2 SYDVKM. V was clipped by 5 bases and J by 1 base, with 8 bases between them. The CDR3 is made up of 13 amino acids. The CDR3 nucleotides read TGTGCCAGCAGTATATACCCGAACACTGAAGCTTTCTTT. Protein product: CASSIYPNTEAFF.

The V and J genes are TRBV18 and TRBJ2-7; 11 positions agree with TRBD1. CDR3 size: 15 residues. V was pared by 4 bases and J by 1 base, with 3 bases of the junction left unmatched. CDR1 is KGHSH and CDR2 is LQKENI in the germline V gene. CDR3 protein: CASSLRDRGSYEQYF. The CDR3 DNA reads as TGTGCCAGCTCACTCAGGGACAGGGGGTCCTACGAGCAGTACTTC.

The V call is TRBV14, the J call TRBJ2-3; D is unclear. V was cut by 4 bases and J by 4 bases, with 21 bases left in between. Germline V gene data show CDR1 as SGHDN and CDR2 as FVKESK. The CDR3 sequence is 17 residues long. This CDR3 is CASSLIYVGPAADTQYF. The CDR3 bases are TGTGCCAGCAGCCTCATTTACGTCGGCCCAGCCGCAGATACGCAGTATTTT.

The chain links TRBV19 to TRBJ2-3; D may be TRBD1 (6 bases). CDR3 length: 19 residues. Germline V lookup: CDR1 LNHDA, CDR2 SQIVND (reference sequence). Trimming cost V 7 bases and J 3 bases, with 29 bases left between them. The CDR3 region has the DNA TGTGCCAGTACCCTACAGTGGGGCACAGGGAATTTGGAGACAGATACGCAGTATTTT. It codes for CASTLQWGTGNLETDTQYF. The entire variable domain, with the rest obtained from reference TRBV19 and TRBJ2-3, is as follows: DGGITQSPKYLFRKEGQNVTLSCEQNLNHDAMYWYRQDPGQGLRLIYYSQIVNDFQKGDIAEGYSVSREKKESFPLTVTSAQKNPTAFYLCASTLQWGTGNLETDTQYFGPGTRLTVL.

This clone appeared a single time. This chain joins TRBV7-9 and TRBJ2-5, with TRBD2 matching 10 bases. The CDR3 is made up of 14 amino acids. Per germline, CDR1 SEHNR and CDR2 FQNEAQ (reference sequence). J lost 5 bases, V lost 4 bases, and 4 bases had no gene match. CDR3 residues: CASSYSGRPETQYF. Written as DNA, the CDR3 is TGTGCCAGCAGCTATAGCGGGAGGCCGGAGACCCAGTACTTC.

The chain uses TRBV7-2 and TRBJ1-5; TRBD1 agrees at 8 bases. Germline values: CDR1 SGHTA, CDR2 FQGNSA. V dropped 8 bases and J dropped 4; count of bases not matched to a gene: 4. The CDR3 spans 13 residues. CDR3 DNA: TGTGCCAGCGGCGGACAGGGAAATCAGCCCCAGCATTTT. It is translated as CASGGQGNQPQHF. The entire variable domain, with the rest obtained from reference TRBV7-2 and TRBJ1-5, is as follows: GAGVSQSPSNKVTEKGKDVELRCDPISGHTALYWYRQSLGQGLEFLIYFQGNSAPDKSGLPSDRFSAERTGGSVSTLTIQRTQQEDSAVYLCASGGQGNQPQHFGDGTRLSIL.

The chain carries TRBV30 and TRBJ1-1, with TRBD1 identical over 12 bases. Trimming took 4 bases from V and 4 from J; bases not matched to a gene: 4. Germline CDR1 and CDR2: GTSNPN and SVGIG (reference sequence). This CDR3 is built from 14 residues. CDR3 nucleotide sequence: TGTGCCTGGACGGGACAGGGGGCCGGCACTGAAGCTTTCTTT. Protein product: CAWTGQGAGTEAFF.

CDR3 nucleotides: TGTGCCATCAGTGAGTCGGATTCACCCCTCCACTTT. Amino acid sequence: CAISESDSPLHF. The V and J genes are TRBV10-3 and TRBJ1-6; D call uncertain. From germline, CDR1 is ENHRY and CDR2 SYGVKD. The V gene lost 0 bases and the J gene lost 8 bases, with 2 bases spanning the gap. This CDR3 region has 12 residues.

J is TRBJ2-7 and V is TRBV23-1; D gene unclear. TRBV23-1 is annotated as an ORF whose role is uncertain. The CDR3 totals 13 residues. The V gene lost 4 bases and the J gene lost 0 bases, with 7 bases spanning the gap. The CDR3 loop is CASSLGSSYEQYF. The CDR3 DNA reads as TGCGCCAGCAGTCTGGGCAGCTCCTACGAGCAGTACTTC.

The rearrangement joins TRBV7-2 to TRBJ2-5; D might be TRBD2 (7 bases). The CDR3 loop spans 16 amino acids. The germline gives CDR1 SGHTA, CDR2 FQGNSA. Trimming removed 5 bases from V and 5 bases from J, with 21 bases in between. This chain's CDR3 is CASSVYHRGEGETQYF. DNA of the CDR3: TGTGCCAGCAGCGTATATCATAGGGGGGAGGGGGAGACCCAGTACTTC.

The chain employs TRBV4-1 and TRBJ2-3, with 8 bases fitting TRBD2. Germline V gene data show CDR1 as MGHRA and CDR2 as YSYEKL. The CDR3 spans 16 residues. V was clipped by 0 bases and J by 7 bases; unmatched bases: 9. The CDR3 DNA reads as TGCGCCAGCAGCCAAGATTTACCAGCGGGAGCGAATACGCAGTATTTT. Amino acid sequence: CASSQDLPAGANTQYF.

This chain links TRBV6-6 with TRBJ2-1; TRBD2 matches at 8 bases. CDR3 length: 14 residues. The trim removed 2 bases at V and 7 bases at J, leaving 4 bases unmatched. Germline loops: CDR1 MNHNY, CDR2 SVGAGI (reference sequence). The CDR3 reads CASSYSSGKNEQFF. The CDR3 coding sequence is TGTGCCAGCAGTTACAGTAGCGGGAAGAATGAGCAGTTCTTC.

This chain connects TRBV7-9 to TRBJ2-3; 8 bases are a match to TRBD1. V was pared by 2 bases and J by 5 bases, with 15 bases of the junction left unmatched. The V gene's germline CDR1 is SEHNR and CDR2 FQNEAQ (reference sequence). This CDR3 comprises 18 residues. The CDR3 here is CASSLIMSRTGILDTQYF. The CDR3 DNA sequence: TGTGCCAGCAGCTTAATTATGTCTAGGACAGGGATTCTAGATACGCAGTATTTT.

This sequence joins TRBV9 and TRBJ2-7; 7 nucleotides line up with TRBD2. Looked up from germline, CDR1 is SGDLS and CDR2 is YYNGEE. Germline trimming cut 0 bases from V and 6 bases from J; bases unmatched to any gene: 9. This CDR3 has 15 residues. The CDR3 sequence: CASSVDGRPTGEQYF. The CDR3 DNA follows: TGTGCCAGCAGCGTAGACGGGAGGCCCACAGGCGAGCAGTACTTC.

The V gene is TRBV21-1, the J gene TRBJ1-1. TRBV21-1 is tagged as a pseudogene. The CDR3 contains 18 residues. The CDR3 reads CASSKGDRAPGGDTEAFF. The CDR3 DNA reads TGTGCCAGCAGCAAAGGCGACCGGGCCCCGGGAGGAGACACTGAAGCTTTCTTT.

The V gene is TRBV4-2, the J gene TRBJ2-5, with 14 bases lining up with TRBD2. The CDR3 loop spans 16 amino acids. The germline gives CDR1 LGHNA, CDR2 YNFKEQ. The ends lost 4 bases at V and 7 bases at J; junction bases unmatched: 8. Here the CDR3 reads CASSPGLAGGPGTQYF. The CDR3 region has the DNA TGTGCCAGCAGCCCCGGACTAGCGGGAGGCCCGGGGACCCAGTACTTC.

The sample holds one count of this clone. This chain links TRBV2 with TRBJ1-1, with D tentatively TRBD1 (5 bases). V was shortened by 7 bases and J by 5 bases, with 11 bases between the two germline ends. The CDR3 is 12 amino acids. The germline V gene has CDR1 SNHLY and CDR2 FYNNEI. For the CDR3, the DNA is TGTGCCAGCACTCAGGGTTTGACTGAAGCTTTCTTT. Translation gives CASTQGLTEAFF. The complete variable domain, with remaining parts taken from reference TRBV2 and TRBJ1-1, reads EPEVTQTPSHQVTQMGQEVILRCVPISNHLYFYWYRQILGQKVEFLVSFYNNEISEKSEIFDDQFSVERPDGSNFTLKIRSTKLEDSAMYFCASTQGLTEAFFGQGTRLTVV.

This chain connects TRBV9 to TRBJ2-3, with a tentative D call TRBD2 (5 bases). This CDR3 contains 16 residues. Germline V CDR1 and CDR2: SGDLS, YYNGEE. The V end lost 4 bases, the J end lost 1 base, and 16 bases lay between the germline ends. The CDR3 is CASSPGRRRGTDTQYF. CDR3 DNA sequence: TGTGCCAGCAGCCCAGGACGGAGGAGAGGCACAGATACGCAGTATTTT.